This T cell receptor (beta chain) was sequenced in a study of OX40 agonist ivuxolimab in advanced cancers. Study-wide results and limits: A proportion of nonresponders additionally exhibited low normalized T-cell clonal expansion.

As concerns this clone: Its antigen remains unknown.

Autoimmune disease history or systemic immunosuppression excluded patients. TCRdb's table, derived via immunoSEQ multiplex PCR, lists solely in-frame clones and lacks some. The sample comprises 23,000 or so clones, around 82% of which are singletons, and 1.4% rests with the top ten. Germline values: CDR1 SEHNR, CDR2 FQNEAQ (reference sequence). This CDR3 spans 16 amino acids. The V end was cut by 5 bases, the J end by 4 bases, with 17 bases between. The sample in question was CD4+ or CD8+ T cells sorted from blood, obtained in a trial of the OX40 agonist ivuxolimab. The chain is built from TRBV7-9 and TRBJ2-2; D remains ambiguous. The clonotype was recovered from an adult with an advanced solid tumor such as melanoma, head and neck, liver or kidney cancer. Here the CDR3 reads CASSLTPMRGTGELFF. The CDR3 DNA reads TGTGCCAGCAGCCTCACACCGATGCGAGGCACCGGGGAGCTGTTTTTT.